Listed below are T cell receptor beta chains from one sample, sequenced in a study of T cell responses to AZD1222 COVID-19 vaccine. Some clones are missing from TCRdb's copy, which holds only in-frame ones; the method was immunoSEQ multiplex PCR. The sample yields 40,000 to 45,000 clones, approximately 83% seen once. The sequenced sample was peripheral blood, obtained on day 0 of AZD1222 vaccination. These receptors originate from an adult in good health. The CDR3 runs from the conserved cysteine through the conserved F or W. The D gene is left open where the match is weak. Size values are once, few and many counts, or a class for expanded clones, and some rows have none.

TRBJ1-2	once	.	TRBV12-1	CASSFWIRDYGYTF	TGTGCCAGCAGCTTCTGGATCCGAGACTATGGCTACACCTTC
TRBJ1-1	.	.	TRBV30	CAWSVRAWPTEAFF	TGTGCCTGGAGTGTACGGGCCTGGCCCACTGAAGCTTTCTTT
TRBJ2-1	once	TRBD1	TRBV5-4	CASSEGQVSYNEQFF	TGTGCCAGCAGCGAGGGACAGGTCTCCTACAATGAGCAGTTCTTC
TRBJ1-5	.	.	TRBV2	CASQGPYSNQPQHF	TGTGCCAGCCAAGGACCTTATAGCAATCAGCCCCAGCATTTT
TRBJ2-6	.	TRBD2	TRBV28	CASSSGGMAGANVLTF	TGTGCCAGCAGTTCCGGGGGGATGGCCGGGGCCAACGTCCTGACTTTC
TRBJ1-1	few	TRBD1	TRBV3-1/TRBV3-2	CASSPPGGADEAFF	TGTGCCAGCAGCCCCCCAGGGGGCGCGGATGAAGCTTTCTTT
TRBJ1-2	few	TRBD1	TRBV6-5	CASSKQGGDGYTF	TGTGCCAGCAGTAAACAGGGGGGAGATGGCTACACCTTC
TRBJ2-3	.	.	TRBV7-2	CASSLAPGGVIDTQYF	TGTGCCAGCAGCTTAGCGCCGGGCGGGGTAATAGATACGCAGTATTTT
TRBJ2-3	.	TRBD2	TRBV24-1	CATSDPGLAGLDTQYF	TGTGCCACCAGTGATCCGGGACTAGCGGGTCTGGATACGCAGTATTTT
TRBJ2-1	.	.	TRBV9	CASSATLGGNNEQFF	TGTGCCAGCAGCGCTACACTCGGCGGGAACAATGAGCAGTTCTTC
TRBJ2-1	.	TRBD1	TRBV15	CATSLTGALSYNEQFF	TGTGCCACCAGCTTGACAGGGGCCCTCTCCTACAATGAGCAGTTCTTC
TRBJ1-5	.	.	TRBV19	CASSNPSGGLGQPQHF	TGTGCCAGTAGTAACCCGTCCGGGGGGCTGGGTCAGCCCCAGCATTTT
TRBJ2-1	.	.	TRBV11-3	CASSLAGHYNEQFF	TGTGCCAGCAGCTTAGCGGGCCATTACAATGAGCAGTTCTTC
TRBJ2-2	.	TRBD2	TRBV4-1	CASSQTGLAGNTGELFF	TGCGCCAGCAGCCAGACTGGACTAGCGGGAAATACCGGGGAGCTGTTTTTT
TRBJ2-1	once	.	TRBV5-1	CASSPHYNEQFF	TGCGCCAGCAGCCCCCACTACAATGAGCAGTTCTTC
TRBJ1-5	once	TRBD1	TRBV7-3	CASSRTGGQPQHF	TGTGCCAGCAGCAGGACAGGGGGTCAGCCCCAGCATTTT
TRBJ1-5	.	.	TRBV3-1/TRBV3-2	CASSQGQGNQPQHF	TGTGCCAGCAGCCAAGGACAGGGCAATCAGCCCCAGCATTTT
TRBJ2-1	.	.	TRBV3-1/TRBV3-2	CASSNGHLNEQFF	TGTGCCAGCAGTAACGGACACCTCAATGAGCAGTTCTTC
TRBJ2-1	.	.	TRBV7-9	CASSPEGRRNEQFF	TGTGCCAGCAGCCCAGAGGGGCGACGCAATGAGCAGTTCTTC
TRBJ1-5	.	TRBD1	TRBV27	CASSLGTGGSQPQHF	TGTGCCAGCAGTTTGGGGACAGGGGGCAGTCAGCCCCAGCATTTT
TRBJ2-3	.	.	TRBV6-1	CASSEGPSVGTQYF	TGTGCCAGCAGTGAAGGTCCTAGCGTTGGTACGCAGTATTTT
TRBJ1-2	.	TRBD1	TRBV10-3	CAISEGRGRGEHYGYTF	TGTGCCATCAGTGAGGGCAGGGGGCGAGGAGAACACTATGGCTACACCTTC
TRBJ2-2	.	TRBD2	TRBV3-1/TRBV3-2	CASGAGETGELFF	TGTGCCAGCGGGGCGGGAGAGACCGGGGAGCTGTTTTTT
TRBJ1-2	.	.	TRBV5-4	CASSFEGNYGYTF	TGTGCCAGCAGCTTTGAAGGAAACTATGGCTACACCTTC
TRBJ2-7	.	.	TRBV19	CASSPPPTGAAGMSEQYF	TGTGCCAGTAGTCCTCCCCCCACCGGGGCTGCCGGGATGTCCGAGCAGTACTTC
TRBJ1-4	.	TRBD1	TRBV18	CASSPRQGQGEKLFF	TGTGCCAGCTCACCCCGACAGGGTCAAGGAGAAAAACTGTTTTTT
TRBJ1-6	.	.	TRBV28	CASSPGHLNSAPLHF	TGTGCCAGCAGTCCCGGACACCTTAATTCGGCACCCCTCCACTTT
TRBJ2-1	.	TRBD2	TRBV6-2/TRBV6-3	CASSYPGGRDNEQFF	TGTGCCAGCAGTTACCCCGGGGGGAGGGACAATGAGCAGTTCTTC
TRBJ2-7	.	.	TRBV5-1	CASSFAPTDSYEQYF	TGCGCCAGCAGTTTCGCACCGACAGACTCCTACGAGCAGTACTTC
TRBJ2-1	few	.	TRBV7-6	CASSPSEGSEQFF	TGTGCCAGCAGCCCATCCGAAGGCTCTGAGCAGTTCTTC
TRBJ2-1	.	.	TRBV10-3	CAISKAGTAPGNEQFF	TGTGCCATCAGTAAGGCCGGGACCGCCCCGGGGAATGAGCAGTTCTTC
TRBJ2-7	.	.	TRBV6-5	CASRPPVGVDEQYF	TGTGCCAGCAGACCCCCAGTTGGGGTCGACGAGCAGTACTTC
TRBJ2-2	.	.	TRBV12-3/TRBV12-4	CASRRSSPGELFF	TGTGCCAGCAGGAGATCTTCGCCCGGGGAGCTGTTTTTT
TRBJ1-1	.	.	TRBV11-2	CASSLALGLPEAFF	TGTGCCAGCAGCTTAGCCTTAGGGCTACCTGAAGCTTTCTTT
TRBJ2-5	.	.	TRBV7-2	CASSLRRQETQYF	TGTGCCAGCAGCTTAAGGAGGCAAGAGACCCAGTACTTC
TRBJ1-3	.	.	TRBV6-5	CASSSQPRDRNTIYF	TGTGCCAGCAGTAGCCAACCCAGGGACAGAAACACCATATATTTT
TRBJ2-2	.	TRBD2	TRBV5-4	CASSQHSAGGTRGTGELFF	TGTGCCAGCAGCCAACATTCGGCGGGGGGCACAAGGGGCACCGGGGAGCTGTTTTTT
TRBJ2-5	.	TRBD1	TRBV24-1	CATSDSGDRGAGETQYF	TGTGCCACCAGTGATTCTGGGGACAGGGGAGCTGGGGAGACCCAGTACTTC
TRBJ2-7	few	.	TRBV7-2	CASSPKPSDYEQYF	TGTGCCAGCAGCCCTAAACCTAGCGACTACGAGCAGTACTTC
TRBJ2-2	.	.	TRBV28	CASSDSNTGELFF	TGTGCCAGCAGTGACAGTAACACCGGGGAGCTGTTTTTT
TRBJ2-3	.	TRBD2	TRBV19	CASSIMGGRTAGTDTQYF	TGTGCCAGTAGTATAATGGGCGGGAGGACTGCCGGCACAGATACGCAGTATTTT
TRBJ2-3	.	.	TRBV6-6	CATSVTDTQYF	TGTGCCACGAGCGTAACAGATACGCAGTATTTT
TRBJ1-6	.	.	TRBV5-6	CASSPPGASSYNSPLHF	TGTGCCAGCAGCCCCCCGGGTGCTAGTTCCTATAATTCACCCCTCCACTTT
TRBJ2-7	.	.	TRBV6-2/TRBV6-3	CASSYNRDGSYEQYF	TGTGCCAGCAGTTACAACCGGGACGGCTCCTACGAGCAGTACTTC
TRBJ2-2	.	.	TRBV25-1	CASSEYIGVGTGELFF	TGTGCCAGCAGTGAATATATAGGGGTCGGCACCGGGGAGCTGTTTTTT
TRBJ2-1	few	TRBD2	TRBV6-2/TRBV6-3	CASSDGTSGSSYNEQFF	TGTGCCAGCAGTGACGGGACTAGCGGGAGCTCCTACAATGAGCAGTTCTTC